This passage covers 14 T cell receptor beta chains from one sample sequenced in a study of graft-versus-host responses after intestinal transplantation. Processed graft tissue released its intraepithelial and lamina propria lymphocytes. Sequenced by immunoSEQ multiplex PCR; TCRdb stores in-frame clones only, minus some. The sample has approximately 1,600 clones; 77% are singletons. The sequences come from ileum tissue, collected 523 days after transplant. These receptors all stem from a human patient who received an intestinal transplant, so some T cells may come from the graft donor.

The rearrangement uses TRBV27 and TRBJ2-7; D is possibly TRBD2 (6 bases). This CDR3 region has 16 residues. CDR1 is MNHEY and CDR2 is SMNVEV in the germline V gene (reference sequence). Trimming cost V 0 bases and J 5 bases, with 17 bases left between them. CDR3 protein: CASSLSQLREVHEQYF. The DNA for the CDR3 is TGTGCCAGCAGTTTATCGCAATTGCGGGAAGTCCACGAGCAGTACTTC.

The rearrangement joins TRBV28 to TRBJ1-5; D is unclear. V lost 3 bases, J lost 4 bases, and 19 bases lay in between. This CDR3 is built from 17 residues. The germline gives CDR1 MDHEN, CDR2 SYDVKM. CDR3 sequence (DNA): TGTGCCAGCAGTTTGCAAAGGATGGGTAGGGAGAATCAGCCCCAGCATTTT. This translates into CASSLQRMGRENQPQHF.

CDR3 in amino acids: CATSRQGGNQPQHF. The CDR3 coding sequence is TGTGCCACTTCCCGACAGGGGGGCAATCAGCCCCAGCATTTT. The chain carries TRBV28 and TRBJ1-5, with 9 bases lining up with TRBD1. CDR3 length equals 14 residues. Germline CDR1 MDHEN, CDR2 SYDVKM. The ends lost 10 bases at V and 2 bases at J; junction bases unmatched: 6.

The chain links TRBV21-1 to TRBJ2-5; TRBD2 is taken as the D call from the table, unchecked against the DNA. The J call may be faulty, since TRBJ2-7 better matches the DNA end. TRBV21-1 has pseudogene status. The CDR3 is 16 residues long. CDR3 amino acids: CASRQRLATLLDEQYF. For the CDR3, the DNA is TGTGCCAGCAGGCAGAGGTTAGCTACACTGTTAGACGAGCAGTACTTC.

This chain uses TRBV29-1 with TRBJ2-7, with 8 bases fitting TRBD1. The junction had 12 bases not matched to a gene; V was cut back by 5 bases and J by 3 bases. The germline V gene has CDR1 SQVTM and CDR2 ANQGSEA. The CDR3 is made up of 15 amino acids. The chain's CDR3 is CSVRTGWGLSYEQYF. As DNA, the CDR3 is TGCAGCGTTCGGACAGGGTGGGGCTTAAGCTACGAGCAGTACTTC.

CDR3: CASSPTREREAFF. The CDR3 DNA reads as TGTGCCAGCAGCCCTACTAGGGAGAGAGAAGCTTTCTTT. J is TRBJ1-1 and V is TRBV6-5; no reliable D call. In germline, CDR1 is MNHEY, CDR2 SVGAGI. The CDR3 runs to 13 residues. Deletions cut 6 bases from V and 8 bases from J, with 16 bases between.

This chain uses TRBV25-1 with TRBJ2-3; 10 bases line up with TRBD2. V gave up 4 bases and J gave up 1 base; unmatched junction bases: 5. CDR3 size: 16 residues. Germline values: CDR1 MGHDK, CDR2 SYGVNS. For the CDR3, the DNA is TGTGCCAGCAGTGTCGGGACTAGCGTCGGCACAGATACGCAGTATTTT. This sequence encodes CASSVGTSVGTDTQYF.

V and J are TRBV13 and TRBJ2-5; tentatively, D is TRBD1 or TRBD2 (8 bases each). Germline CDR1 PRHDT, CDR2 FYEKMQ (reference sequence). This CDR3 contains 17 residues. V lost 5 bases and J lost 4, with 23 bases in between. The CDR3 DNA follows: TGTGCCAGCAGCGACAGGGGAGCCGGGAGGGAGGGAGAGACCCAGTACTTC. Its translation is CASSDRGAGREGETQYF.

The genes are TRBV5-4 and TRBJ2-2, with TRBD2 matching over 7 bases. This CDR3 region has 15 residues. Germline assignment: CDR1 SGHNT and CDR2 YYREEE (reference sequence). With V trimmed by 1 base and J by 4 bases, 4 bases remained unmatched. The CDR3 DNA sequence: TGTGCCAGCAGCTTGTCGGGAGGACTCACCGGGGAGCTGTTTTTT. Protein product: CASSLSGGLTGELFF.

There are a few counts of this clone. The genes are TRBV28 and TRBJ1-5, with 8 bases fitting TRBD1. Trimming removed 10 bases from V and 0 bases from J; junction bases left unmatched: 5. CDR3 length: 14 residues. Germline-derived CDR1 and CDR2 are MDHEN and SYDVKM. The CDR3 protein is CAIQGQDSNQPQHF. The CDR3 DNA is TGTGCCATACAGGGACAGGATAGCAATCAGCCCCAGCATTTT. Complete variable domain (other parts from reference TRBV28 and TRBJ1-5): DVKVTQSSRYLVKRTGEKVFLECVQDMDHENMFWYRQDPGLGLRLIYFSYDVKMKEKGDIPEGYSVSREKKERFSLILESASTNQTSMYLCAIQGQDSNQPQHFGDGTRLSIL.

V gene TRBV28 combines with J gene TRBJ2-3; TRBD1 matches at 10 bases. The germline V gene encodes CDR1 MDHEN and CDR2 SYDVKM. V was clipped by 5 bases and J by 3 bases; unmatched bases: 26. This CDR3 has 22 residues. The CDR3 DNA is TGTGCCAGCAGTCTAAGACGGGACAGGGGCCACACGACAGGGGTTCCAACAGATACGCAGTATTTT. Amino acid sequence: CASSLRRDRGHTTGVPTDTQYF.

The chain is built from TRBV7-8 and TRBJ2-6, with D perhaps matching TRBD1 or TRBD2 (5 bases each). V lost 1 base and J lost 0, with 10 bases in between. Germline lookup yields CDR1 SGHVS and CDR2 FQNEAQ. The CDR3 covers 17 residues. DNA of the CDR3: TGTGCCAGCAGCTTAGGAGGGACCGTCTCTGGGGCCAACGTCCTGACTTTC. Amino acids: CASSLGGTVSGANVLTF.

The chain combines TRBV5-4 with TRBJ2-5; no firm D call. The CDR3 totals 11 residues. Trimming shortened V by 0 bases and J by 5 bases, and 2 bases separated the two germline ends. CDR1 SGHNT and CDR2 YYREEE come from the germline V gene (reference sequence). CDR3 amino acids: CASSLDETQYF. CDR3 nucleotide sequence: TGTGCCAGCAGCTTGGATGAGACCCAGTACTTC.

This rearrangement joins TRBV5-8 to TRBJ1-1; weak D call: TRBD1 (5 bases). V was clipped by 4 bases and J by 10 bases, with 14 bases between them. Germline loops: CDR1 SGHTS, CDR2 YDEGEE. This CDR3 has 12 residues. The DNA for the CDR3 is TGTGCCAGCAGCCCCGGAGGGGTGAGAGCTTTCTTT. Protein: CASSPGGVRAFF.